Below, 12 T cell receptor beta chains from the same sample are listed, as sequenced in a study of T cell responses to AZD1222 COVID-19 vaccine. Sequencing used immunoSEQ multiplex PCR; TCRdb keeps in-frame clones, though not all of them. The table records around 130,000 clones, 85% to 95% of them present only once. Sequenced material: peripheral blood, taken on day 0 of AZD1222 vaccination. Receptors originate from an adult in good health.

V gene TRBV2 combines with J gene TRBJ2-3, with 15 positions matching TRBD2. This CDR3 contains 16 residues. Germline-derived CDR1 and CDR2 are SNHLY and FYNNEI. Trimming cost V 5 bases and J 9 bases; bases outside gene matches: 9. In nucleotides, the CDR3 is TGTGCCAGCAGTTGGGGGACTAGCGGGAGGTTTGGGACGCAGTATTTT. Its translation is CASSWGTSGRFGTQYF.

V is TRBV28 and J is TRBJ1-2; TRBD1 agrees at 7 bases. The germline gives CDR1 MDHEN, CDR2 SYDVKM. Losses at the gene ends were 6 bases for V and 6 bases for J; bases not matched to a gene: 13. This CDR3 comprises 15 residues. CDR3 residues: CASSQGGTARDGYTF. The CDR3 nucleotides are TGTGCCAGCAGCCAGGGGGGGACGGCTAGAGATGGCTACACCTTC.

The chain uses TRBV28 and TRBJ1-6, with D tentatively TRBD1 (5 bases). This CDR3 has 15 residues. The ends were cut back, 7 bases at V and 6 bases at J, with 16 bases in the middle. CDR1 MDHEN and CDR2 SYDVKM come from the germline V gene. The CDR3 is CASTKDGASNSPLHF. The CDR3 DNA reads as TGTGCCAGCACCAAGGACGGGGCGAGTAATTCACCCCTCCACTTT. The complete variable domain, with remaining parts taken from reference TRBV28 and TRBJ1-6, reads DVKVTQSSRYLVKRTGEKVFLECVQDMDHENMFWYRQDPGLGLRLIYFSYDVKMKEKGDIPEGYSVSREKKERFSLILESASTNQTSMYLCASTKDGASNSPLHFGNGTRLTVT.

The chain employs TRBV11-2 and TRBJ2-7; 13 bases line up with TRBD2. V trimming: 0 bases; J trimming: 0 bases; junction bases outside the gene matches: 5. Germline V gives CDR1 SGHAT, CDR2 FQNNGV. CDR3 length: 18 amino acids. This chain's CDR3 is CASSLEGLAGATSYEQYF. The DNA of the CDR3 is TGTGCCAGCAGCTTAGAAGGACTAGCGGGGGCCACCTCCTACGAGCAGTACTTC.

The V and J genes are TRBV15 and TRBJ2-5; TRBD1 aligns across 10 bases. CDR1 and CDR2 from the germline V gene are LNHNV and YYDKDF (reference sequence). Germline trimming cut 4 bases from V and 1 base from J; bases unmatched to any gene: 3. The CDR3 extends over 15 amino acids. The chain's CDR3 is CATSTDRGLQETQYF. In DNA form, the CDR3 reads TGTGCCACCAGCACCGACAGGGGGCTCCAAGAGACCCAGTACTTC.

CDR3: CASGIDMGRELFF. CDR3 DNA: TGTGCTAGTGGTATAGACATGGGGCGGGAGCTGTTTTTT. The chain recombines TRBV12-5 with TRBJ2-2; possibly TRBD1 for D (5 bases). Germline assignment: CDR1 LGHNT and CDR2 FRNRAP. This CDR3 is 13 amino acids long. The V and J ends lost 5 bases and 9 bases respectively, with 13 bases between them.

This chain uses TRBV11-2 with TRBJ2-3; D assignment may be TRBD1 or TRBD2 (5 bases each). The CDR3 has 13 residues. Germline loops: CDR1 SGHAT, CDR2 FQNNGV. V lost 2 bases and J lost 3, with 6 bases in between. This CDR3 is CASSLWGTDTQYF. DNA of the CDR3: TGTGCCAGCAGCTTATGGGGGACAGATACGCAGTATTTT.

The V and J genes are TRBV6-5 and TRBJ2-3; TRBD2 aligns across 8 bases. Losses at the gene ends were 2 bases for V and 2 bases for J; bases not matched to a gene: 6. The CDR3 runs to 16 residues. Per the germline V gene, CDR1 is MNHEY and CDR2 is SVGAGI. CDR3 nucleotides: TGTGCCAGCAGTTACGGTTTTAGCGGGGCCACAGATACGCAGTATTTT. Its translation is CASSYGFSGATDTQYF.

Written as DNA, the CDR3 is TGTGCCAGCAGCGTATACCTAGCGGGGGGGGCTCACGAGCAGTACTTC. Translating it yields CASSVYLAGGAHEQYF. The chain employs TRBV2 and TRBJ2-7; 12 bases map to TRBD2. V lost 6 bases, J lost 5 bases, and 11 bases stayed unmatched. Germline V lookup: CDR1 SNHLY, CDR2 FYNNEI. This CDR3 spans 16 amino acids.

V is TRBV19 and J is TRBJ2-1; tentatively, D is TRBD2 (6 bases). CDR3 length: 16 residues. The ends were cut back, 3 bases at V and 4 bases at J, with 16 bases in the middle. The germline gives CDR1 LNHDA, CDR2 SQIVND (reference sequence). Written as DNA, the CDR3 is TGTGCCAGTAGTATTGGAGGGATTAGGGGTTACAATGAGCAGTTCTTC. This codes for CASSIGGIRGYNEQFF.

The chain recombines TRBV5-1 with TRBJ1-2, with 8 positions matching TRBD1. Looked up from germline, CDR1 is SGHRS and CDR2 is YFSETQ. CDR3 length: 15 residues. J gave up 0 bases and V 0 bases, and 1 base lay outside the gene matches. The CDR3 region is CASSLGTGTNYGYTF. CDR3 coding DNA: TGCGCCAGCAGCTTGGGGACAGGGACTAACTATGGCTACACCTTC.

This chain uses TRBV7-2 with TRBJ2-3, with D perhaps matching TRBD2 (5 bases). This CDR3 spans 13 amino acids. The germline gives CDR1 SGHTA, CDR2 FQGNSA. The V end was cut by 5 bases, the J end by 0 bases, with 6 bases between. The CDR3 DNA is TGTGCCAGCAGCCGAGGGAGCACAGATACGCAGTATTTT. It translates to CASSRGSTDTQYF. Based on the CDR3 plus reference TRBV7-2 and TRBJ2-3, the full variable domain is GAGVSQSPSNKVTEKGKDVELRCDPISGHTALYWYRQSLGQGLEFLIYFQGNSAPDKSGLPSDRFSAERTGGSVSTLTIQRTQQEDSAVYLCASSRGSTDTQYFGPGTRLTVL.